The 30 T cell receptor beta chains below all came from one sample that was sequenced in a study of radiation and T cells in renal cell carcinoma. Only in-frame clones appear in the TCRdb table, and some are missing; sequencing was by immunoSEQ multiplex PCR. The sample has around 9,000 clones, less than 80% seen once. Treatment noted: treatment-naive control, cytoreductive nephrectomy. The sequenced sample was tumor tissue, obtained from a patient whose treatment was nephrectomy without radiotherapy. All receptors come from a man between 60 and 75 years old with renal cell carcinoma.

CDR3 sequence reads: CASSSWDTEAFF. Here the CDR3 DNA reads TGTGCCAGCAGTTCCTGGGACACTGAAGCTTTCTTT. J is TRBJ1-1 and V is TRBV6-5; D is unclear. Trimming removed 4 bases at V and 3 bases at J, with 6 bases between. Per germline, CDR1 MNHEY and CDR2 SVGAGI. The CDR3 totals 12 residues.

This clone has more than one count but fewer than ten. The chain uses TRBV5-6 and TRBJ1-1; weak D call: TRBD1 (5 bases). The CDR3 has 14 amino acids. V was pared by 4 bases and J by 0 bases, with 10 bases between. Looked up from germline, CDR1 is SGHDT and CDR2 is YYEEEE. The CDR3, as DNA: TGTGCCAGCAGCCCAAGGACACTGAACACTGAAGCTTTCTTT. Its protein product is CASSPRTLNTEAFF.

The V gene is TRBV15, the J gene TRBJ1-5; D call uncertain. Germline V gene lookup returns CDR1 LNHNV and CDR2 YYDKDF (reference sequence). This CDR3 is 16 amino acids long. Trimming pared 0 bases from V and 3 bases from J, leaving 12 bases between. The chain's CDR3 is CATSRDRSGFNQPQHF. The CDR3 bases are TGTGCCACCAGCAGAGATCGATCGGGCTTCAATCAGCCCCAGCATTTT.

This chain joins TRBV7-3 and TRBJ2-3; TRBD2 matches 7 bases. The V gene end was trimmed by 2 bases and the J gene end by 3 bases; junction bases not matched to a gene: 2. The CDR3 totals 14 residues. The germline V gene encodes CDR1 SGHTA and CDR2 FQGTGA. The DNA for the CDR3 is TGTGCCAGCAGCTTAGCGGGGGTGACAGATACGCAGTATTTT. It encodes CASSLAGVTDTQYF.

This chain links TRBV11-3 with TRBJ2-3; no clear D. Trimming removed 5 bases at V and 4 bases at J, with 7 bases between. The CDR3 length is 12 residues. Germline assignment: CDR1 SGHNT and CDR2 YENEEA. CDR3 nucleotides: TGTGCCAGCAGCCCAGACTCAGATACGCAGTATTTT. It encodes CASSPDSDTQYF.

CDR3 nucleotide sequence: TGTGCCTGGAGTCCCCAGGGTATTGAGCAGTTCTTC. Translation gives CAWSPQGIEQFF. The chain carries TRBV30 and TRBJ2-1, with D maybe TRBD1 (5 bases). Germline CDR1 is GTSNPN and CDR2 is SVGIG (reference sequence). Trimming pared 2 bases from V and 9 bases from J, leaving 11 bases between. The CDR3 covers 12 residues.

This clone is medium-sized (0.01 to 0.1%). The V and J genes are TRBV6-6 and TRBJ1-5; D not certain. V lost 6 bases, J lost 15 bases, and 21 bases lay in between. Germline values: CDR1 MNHNY, CDR2 SVGAGI (reference sequence). This CDR3 spans 13 amino acids. The CDR3 loop reads CASRSLTAQSLHF. The CDR3, as DNA: TGTGCCAGCAGATCGCTGACTGCGCAATCGTTGCATTTT.

This chain links TRBV19 with TRBJ1-1; perhaps TRBD1 as D (6 bases). Germline loops: CDR1 LNHDA, CDR2 SQIVND (reference sequence). CDR3 size: 15 residues. V was clipped by 7 bases and J by 5 bases, with 20 bases between them. The CDR3 DNA sequence: TGTGCCAGTATCGACCCGAGGGGGGTAGGGACTGAAGCTTTCTTT. It encodes CASIDPRGVGTEAFF. Looking up the rest from reference TRBV19 and TRBJ1-1 gives the full variable domain: DGGITQSPKYLFRKEGQNVTLSCEQNLNHDAMYWYRQDPGQGLRLIYYSQIVNDFQKGDIAEGYSVSREKKESFPLTVTSAQKNPTAFYLCASIDPRGVGTEAFFGQGTRLTVV.

The chain recombines TRBV11-2 with TRBJ1-5; D is uncertain. Germline CDR1 SGHAT, CDR2 FQNNGV. The CDR3 spans 15 residues. With 0 bases removed from V and 6 bases from J, the gap between germline ends came to 12 bases. The chain's CDR3 is CASSLDPNAGQPQHF. The CDR3 DNA reads TGTGCCAGCAGCTTAGACCCGAATGCAGGTCAGCCCCAGCATTTT. The variable domain in full, completed from reference TRBV11-2 and TRBJ1-5, reads EAGVAQSPRYKIIEKRQSVAFWCNPISGHATLYWYQQILGQGPKLLIQFQNNGVVDDSQLPKDRFSAERLKGVDSTLKIQPAKLEDSAVYLCASSLDPNAGQPQHFGDGTRLSIL.

Only a few counts were recorded for this clone. V usage is TRBV27 and J usage is TRBJ1-4, with no clear D. The CDR3 length is 14 residues. CDR1 MNHEY and CDR2 SMNVEV come from the germline V gene (reference sequence). V gave up 5 bases and J gave up 4 bases, with 11 bases separating them. The CDR3, as DNA: TGTGCCAGCAGTGGATCCCTGCATAATGAAAAACTGTTTTTT. It specifies CASSGSLHNEKLFF.

The rearrangement links TRBV18 to TRBJ2-7; possible D gene TRBD1, 6 bases. Germline V gene data show CDR1 as KGHSH and CDR2 as LQKENI. V lost 3 bases to trimming and J lost 3 bases, with 12 bases between them. The CDR3 consists of 14 residues. The CDR3 reads CASSPTPDSYEQYF. CDR3 bases: TGTGCCAGCTCACCGACCCCGGACAGCTACGAGCAGTACTTC.

This clone was recorded once. J is TRBJ1-6 and V is TRBV9; D may be TRBD1 (6 bases). Germline CDR1 is SGDLS and CDR2 is YYNGEE. V lost 3 bases and J lost 11, with 18 bases in between. The CDR3 spans 15 residues. The DNA for the CDR3 is TGTGCCAGCAGCGCCACGCGACAGGTTCAGGCACCCCTCCACTTT. This translates into CASSATRQVQAPLHF.

This clone was counted only a few times. The V and J genes are TRBV5-6 and TRBJ1-1; the D is unclear. CDR1 SGHDT and CDR2 YYEEEE come from the germline V gene. Trimming cost V 1 base and J 1 base, with 5 bases left between them. This CDR3 is built from 13 residues. This CDR3 is CASSLWRNTEAFF. DNA of the CDR3: TGTGCCAGCAGCTTGTGGCGGAACACTGAAGCTTTCTTT.

The chain is built from TRBV30 and TRBJ2-3, with a tentative D call TRBD2 (5 bases). The ends were cut back, 4 bases at V and 5 bases at J, with 13 bases in the middle. The germline V gene has CDR1 GTSNPN and CDR2 SVGIG (reference sequence). The CDR3 has 13 amino acids. The CDR3 nucleotides are TGTGCCTGGACCGGGATCAGCCGAGATACGCAGTATTTT. This gives the protein CAWTGISRDTQYF.

The chain joins TRBV11-2 to TRBJ2-7, with 8 bases lining up with TRBD2. Germline CDR1 and CDR2: SGHAT and FQNNGV. The CDR3 spans 15 residues. Trimming removed 1 base from V and 5 bases from J; junction bases left unmatched: 7. CDR3 sequence (DNA): TGTGCCAGCAGCTTAGGAGCGGGAGATCTGAACGAGCAGTACTTC. Protein sequence: CASSLGAGDLNEQYF.

This clone occurred a few times. The chain employs TRBV29-1 and TRBJ1-2, with TRBD1 as a possible D gene (6 bases). The CDR3 has 12 amino acids. The germline V gene has CDR1 SQVTM and CDR2 ANQGSEA. V lost 7 bases and J 2 bases, leaving 11 bases between the germline ends. In DNA form, the CDR3 reads TGCAGCGATCAGGGGATGAACTATGGCTACACCTTC. Translating gives CSDQGMNYGYTF.

The rearrangement links TRBV10-3 to TRBJ1-2, with D perhaps matching TRBD1 (5 bases). The ends were cut back, 0 bases at V and 3 bases at J, with 8 bases in the middle. Germline V gene data show CDR1 as ENHRY and CDR2 as SYGVKD. The CDR3 covers 14 residues. CDR3 sequence reads: CAISESRGDYGYTF. The CDR3 DNA sequence: TGTGCCATCAGTGAGTCGAGAGGGGACTATGGCTACACCTTC.

As DNA, the CDR3 is TGTGCCAGCAGCTTTGGGGCAGGGGTGGCGAATTCACCCCTCCACTTT. Encoded protein: CASSFGAGVANSPLHF. V and J are TRBV7-9 and TRBJ1-6; D might be TRBD1 (6 bases). CDR3 size: 16 residues. CDR1 SEHNR and CDR2 FQNEAQ come from the germline V gene (reference sequence). V gave up 3 bases and J gave up 7 bases, with 16 bases separating them.

J is TRBJ2-2 and V is TRBV7-3, with 7 positions matching TRBD1. The trim removed 2 bases at V and 3 bases at J, leaving 6 bases unmatched. This CDR3 spans 16 amino acids. Germline V CDR1 and CDR2: SGHTA, FQGTGA. CDR3 protein: CASSLDRGQYTGELFF. The CDR3, as DNA: TGTGCCAGCAGCTTAGATAGGGGGCAGTACACCGGGGAGCTGTTTTTT.

V gene TRBV7-9 combines with J gene TRBJ1-6, with 11 bases lining up with TRBD1. V shed 1 base and J 8 bases; nucleotides not matched to a gene: 7. Germline values: CDR1 SEHNR, CDR2 FQNEAQ (reference sequence). The CDR3 length is 17 residues. CDR3 protein: CASSLGRTGGIDSPLHF. CDR3 DNA: TGTGCCAGCAGCTTAGGTCGGACAGGGGGCATAGATTCACCCCTCCACTTT.

The chain recombines TRBV2 with TRBJ2-5; 8 nucleotides line up with TRBD1. CDR1 is SNHLY, CDR2 FYNNEI, per germline. This CDR3 spans 15 amino acids. V was clipped by 5 bases and J by 5 bases; unmatched bases: 10. The chain's CDR3 is CASSLQGAVWETQYF. The CDR3 DNA reads TGTGCCAGCAGTCTGCAGGGGGCGGTTTGGGAGACCCAGTACTTC.

DNA of the CDR3: TGTGCCAGCGGGGACAGGGGGCTTGGAAACACCATATATTTT. Its protein product is CASGDRGLGNTIYF. The chain joins TRBV2 to TRBJ1-3; 12 nucleotides line up with TRBD1. Per germline, CDR1 SNHLY and CDR2 FYNNEI. This CDR3 has 14 residues. The J segment lost 3 bases and the V segment lost 8 bases, leaving 2 bases of the junction unmatched.

In its sample, this clone was seen once. The chain joins TRBV11-2 to TRBJ1-1; TRBD1 aligns across 11 bases. After removal of 4 bases from V and 3 bases from J, the junction contained 4 bases not matched to a gene. The CDR3 length is 15 residues. Germline CDR1 is SGHAT and CDR2 is FQNNGV. The DNA of the CDR3 is TGTGCCAGCAGCTCGGACAGGGGGCGACACACTGAAGCTTTCTTT. Amino acid sequence: CASSSDRGRHTEAFF.

In this sample, this clone turned up once. The rearrangement joins TRBV5-6 to TRBJ2-7, with 7 bases that match TRBD1. The CDR3 has 15 residues. Germline assignment: CDR1 SGHDT and CDR2 YYEEEE. Trimming cost V 5 bases and J 1 base; bases outside gene matches: 9. The CDR3 sequence is CASSSFSGQSYEQYF. CDR3 nucleotides: TGTGCCAGCAGTTCATTCTCGGGACAGTCCTACGAGCAGTACTTC.

This clone was seen just once. V gene TRBV27 combines with J gene TRBJ2-3, with 10 positions matching TRBD2. J gave up 8 bases and V 6 bases, and 8 bases lay outside the gene matches. The germline gives CDR1 MNHEY, CDR2 SMNVEV (reference sequence). The CDR3 loop spans 14 amino acids. CDR3 sequence: CASSSRTSGGTQYF. CDR3 DNA: TGTGCCAGCAGCTCAAGGACTAGCGGCGGTACGCAGTATTTT.

V usage is TRBV29-1 and J usage is TRBJ2-5; TRBD2 is a possible D gene (5 bases). The DNA end is a closer match to TRBJ2-7, so the J assignment may be wrong. The length of the CDR3 is 13 residues. Germline lookup yields CDR1 SQVTM and CDR2 ANQGSEA. The CDR3 loop is CSVDSGDSDEQYF. CDR3 DNA: TGCAGCGTTGACTCCGGGGATAGCGACGAGCAGTACTTC.

This clone was recorded a few times. The genes are TRBV13 and TRBJ1-1, with D tentatively TRBD1 (5 bases). Germline V gene sequence: CDR1 PRHDT, CDR2 FYEKMQ (reference sequence). The CDR3 consists of 12 residues. V dropped 2 bases and J dropped 4 bases, with 5 bases sitting between them. For the CDR3, the DNA is TGTGCCAGCAGCTTAAGGGGCACTGAAGCTTTCTTT. This codes for CASSLRGTEAFF.

This clone came up a few times. The chain links TRBV2 to TRBJ1-3; D unresolved. Between the trimmed V and J ends, which lost 1 base and 4 bases, there was a span of 14 bases. CDR1 is SNHLY, CDR2 FYNNEI, per germline. This CDR3 is built from 16 residues. CDR3 nucleotides: TGTGCCAGCAGTGAAGGAGCGGACCCTCGGGGAAACACCATATATTTT. It translates to CASSEGADPRGNTIYF.

This clone was counted once. The V and J genes are TRBV19 and TRBJ1-1; TRBD1 is a possible D gene (5 bases). Germline loops: CDR1 LNHDA, CDR2 SQIVND (reference sequence). CDR3 length: 16 amino acids. V dropped 5 bases and J dropped 1 base, with 17 bases sitting between them. The CDR3 here is CASSRSVGGENTEAFF. The CDR3 DNA follows: TGTGCCAGTAGTCGGTCCGTAGGAGGGGAGAACACTGAAGCTTTCTTT. The entire variable domain, with the rest obtained from reference TRBV19 and TRBJ1-1, is as follows: DGGITQSPKYLFRKEGQNVTLSCEQNLNHDAMYWYRQDPGQGLRLIYYSQIVNDFQKGDIAEGYSVSREKKESFPLTVTSAQKNPTAFYLCASSRSVGGENTEAFFGQGTRLTVV.

CDR3 DNA: TGTGCCAGCGGGGACAGGGGGTTAGAGACCCAGTACTTC. Translated: CASGDRGLETQYF. The rearrangement uses TRBV13 and TRBJ2-5; 11 bases align to TRBD1. Germline V gene lookup returns CDR1 PRHDT and CDR2 FYEKMQ (reference sequence). With V trimmed by 8 bases and J by 4 bases, 3 bases remained unmatched. The CDR3 runs to 13 residues.